Below, 8 T cell receptor beta chains from the same sample are listed, as sequenced in a study of tissue T cells after allogeneic stem cell transplantation. Repertoires were generated with immunoSEQ multiplex PCR, while TCRdb's copy carries only in-frame clones and drops some. The sample has 20,000 to 25,000 clones; over 60% are singletons. Sequenced sample: spleen. These receptors came from a female BALB/c mouse in good health. The strain's MHC haplotype is H2-d.

To note about this clone: These gene names are mouse names. The read stops 1 residue short of the end of the CDR3; the missing end is completed from the germline J gene. V and J are TRBV20 and TRBJ2-7; D not certain. Germline CDR1 reads GFQATS; CDR2 reads STVNSAI. The CDR3 extends over 14 amino acids. The germline V and J ends were trimmed by 0 bases and 1 base, with 10 bases remaining between them. The part of the CDR3 DNA that was read is TGTGGTGCTAGGGATCGGCAAAAATCCTATGAACAGTAC. Protein: CGARDRQKSYEQY. The complete CDR3 sequence is CGARDRQKSYEQYF.

A note on this clone: All gene names here are mouse names. From the germline J gene comes the end of the CDR3, since the read stops 1 residue before it. The chain joins TRBV1 to TRBJ2-3; TRBD1 aligns across 10 bases. The CDR3 has 15 residues. Germline V gene data show CDR1 as NSQYPW and CDR2 as LRSPGD (reference sequence). Unmatched junction bases numbered 2, after V lost 4 bases and J lost 1 base. CDR3 DNA, as far as it was read: TGCACCTGCAGTGGGGACAGGGGAGGTGCAGAAACGCTGTAT. Protein sequence: CTCSGDRGGAETLY. The CDR3 as a whole reads CTCSGDRGGAETLYF.

This clone was picked up a small number of times. Gene names and germline refer to mouse. Coverage ceases 1 residue before the CDR3 finishes, and the germline J gene fills in the end. This chain joins TRBV14 and TRBJ2-7; no reliable D call. The CDR3 is 12 residues long. V dropped 2 bases and J dropped 4 bases, with 7 bases sitting between them. The germline gives CDR1 SGHDT, CDR2 FRDEAV. The part of the CDR3 DNA that was read is TGTGCCAGCAGTTTGCCCAGGTATGAACAGTAC. Its translation: CASSLPRYEQY. The whole CDR3 sequence is CASSLPRYEQYF. Full variable domain (missing parts from reference TRBV14 and TRBJ2-7): EAGVTQSPRYAVLQEGQAVSFWCDPISGHDTLYWYQQPRDQGPQLLVYFRDEAVIDNSQLPSDRFSAVRPKGTNSTLKIQSAKQGDTATYLCASSLPRYEQYFGPGTRLTVL.

As concerns this clone: The germline and genes are mouse ones. The CDR3 goes on 1 residue after the read ends, and that part is filled in from the germline J gene. The rearrangement uses TRBV2 and TRBJ1-4; D remains unclear. Trimming cost V 1 base and J 1 base, with 4 bases left between them. The CDR3 has 14 residues. From germline, CDR1 is LGHNA and CDR2 YSYQKL. This CDR3 reads CASSQGNSNERLFF. CDR3 DNA (partial): TGTGCCAGCAGCCAAGGAAATTCCAACGAAAGATTATTT.

Notes on this clone: Gene names denote mouse genes. The read terminates 1 residue ahead of where the CDR3 ends, so the germline J gene completes it. V is TRBV13-2 and J is TRBJ1-1, with 7 bases fitting TRBD1. V was clipped by 3 bases and J by 2 bases; unmatched bases: 10. From germline, CDR1 is NNHNN and CDR2 SYGAGS (reference sequence). CDR3 length equals 16 residues. CDR3 DNA (partial): TGTGCCAGCGGTGGCAATCACAGGGGAGGCAACACAGAAGTCTTC. This translates into CASGGNHRGGNTEVF. The complete CDR3 protein is CASGGNHRGGNTEVFF.

A note on this clone: Mouse germline and gene names are used. Read data end 1 residue before the CDR3 end; the end is taken from the germline J gene. The genes are TRBV2 and TRBJ2-3; 9 bases align to TRBD1. Germline loops: CDR1 LGHNA, CDR2 YSYQKL. This CDR3 region has 16 residues. V shed 4 bases, J shed 3 bases, and the junction held 8 bases outside the gene matches. The CDR3 region is CASSPPGQGLAETLYF. The sequenced part of the CDR3 DNA is TGTGCCAGCAGCCCACCGGGACAGGGTTTGGCAGAAACGCTGTAT.

A word on this clone: These gene names are mouse names. The read gets to within 1 residue of the CDR3 end, and the germline J gene fills in the rest. The chain joins TRBV13-1 to TRBJ1-1, with 11 bases aligning to TRBD1. CDR1 is NSHNY and CDR2 is SYGAGN in the germline V gene. The CDR3 spans 15 residues. V lost 3 bases, J lost 3 bases, and 4 bases stayed unmatched. The CDR3 here is CASSGPGQGDTEVFF. The DNA read from the CDR3 is TGTGCCAGCAGTGGACCGGGACAGGGGGACACAGAAGTCTTC.

Worth noting for this clone: Any gene name here is a mouse gene name. The read ends 1 residue before the CDR3 terminus; that terminus is restored from the germline J gene. The gene calls are TRBV19 and TRBJ2-1; D might be TRBD2 (6 bases). The CDR3 is 14 amino acids. CDR1 is FNHDT, CDR2 SITEND, per germline (reference sequence). V was cut by 0 bases and J by 2 bases, with 6 bases left in between. The CDR3 is CASSIGLDYAEQFF. The part of the CDR3 DNA that was read is TGTGCCAGCAGTATAGGACTGGACTATGCTGAGCAGTTC.